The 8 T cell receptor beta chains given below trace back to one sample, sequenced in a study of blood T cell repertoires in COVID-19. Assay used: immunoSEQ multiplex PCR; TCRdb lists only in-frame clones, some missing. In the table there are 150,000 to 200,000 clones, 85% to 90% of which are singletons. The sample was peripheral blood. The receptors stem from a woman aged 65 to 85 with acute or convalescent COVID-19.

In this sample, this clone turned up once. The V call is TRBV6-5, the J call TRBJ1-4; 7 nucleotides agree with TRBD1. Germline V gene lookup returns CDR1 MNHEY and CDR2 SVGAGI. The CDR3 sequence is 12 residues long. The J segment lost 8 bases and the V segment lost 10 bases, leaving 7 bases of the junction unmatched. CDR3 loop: CATMPTGEKLFF. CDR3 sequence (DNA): TGTGCCACCATGCCGACAGGGGAAAAACTGTTTTTT.

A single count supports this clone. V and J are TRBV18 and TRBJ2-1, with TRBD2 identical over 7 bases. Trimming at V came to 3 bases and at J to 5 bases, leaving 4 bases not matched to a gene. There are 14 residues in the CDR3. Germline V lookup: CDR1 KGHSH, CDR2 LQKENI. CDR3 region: CASSPGTTNNEQFF. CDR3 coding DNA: TGTGCCAGCTCACCCGGGACTACTAACAATGAGCAGTTCTTC.

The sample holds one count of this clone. The CDR3 bases are TGTGCCATCAGTAGGACAGGGGATCAGCCCCAGCATTTT. This encodes CAISRTGDQPQHF. The rearrangement uses TRBV10-3 and TRBJ1-5; 9 bases are shared with TRBD1. Germline V gene sequence: CDR1 ENHRY, CDR2 SYGVKD. Germline trimming cut 5 bases from V and 5 bases from J; bases unmatched to any gene: 1. This CDR3 has 13 residues.

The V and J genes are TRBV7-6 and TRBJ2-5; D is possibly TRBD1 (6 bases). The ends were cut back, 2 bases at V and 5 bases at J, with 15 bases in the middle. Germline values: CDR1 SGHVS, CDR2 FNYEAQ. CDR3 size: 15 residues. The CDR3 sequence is CASSLKQGVWETQYF. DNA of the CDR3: TGTGCCAGCAGCTTAAAACAGGGAGTTTGGGAGACCCAGTACTTC. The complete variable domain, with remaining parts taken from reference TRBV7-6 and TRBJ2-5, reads GAGVSQSPRYKVTKRGQDVALRCDPISGHVSLYWYRQALGQGPEFLTYFNYEAQQDKSGLPNDRFSAERPEGSISTLTIQRTEQRDSAMYRCASSLKQGVWETQYFGPGTRLLVL.

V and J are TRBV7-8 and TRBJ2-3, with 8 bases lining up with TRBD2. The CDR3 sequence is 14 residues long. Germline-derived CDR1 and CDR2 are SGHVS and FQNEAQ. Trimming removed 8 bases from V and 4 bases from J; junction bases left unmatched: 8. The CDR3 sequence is CASQRELVADTQYF. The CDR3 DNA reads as TGTGCCAGCCAGCGGGAGTTGGTAGCAGATACGCAGTATTTT.

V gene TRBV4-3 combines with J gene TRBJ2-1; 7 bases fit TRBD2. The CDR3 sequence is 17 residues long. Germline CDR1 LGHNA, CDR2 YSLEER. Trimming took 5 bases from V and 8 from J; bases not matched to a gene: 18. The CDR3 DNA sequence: TGCGCCAGCAGCAAAATGAGGGTGGCAGGCGGGGGTGATGAGCAGTTCTTC. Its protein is CASSKMRVAGGGDEQFF.

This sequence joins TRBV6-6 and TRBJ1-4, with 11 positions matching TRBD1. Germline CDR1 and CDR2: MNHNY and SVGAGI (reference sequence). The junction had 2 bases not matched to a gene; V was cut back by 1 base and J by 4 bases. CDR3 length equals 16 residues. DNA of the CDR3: TGTGCCAGCAGTTACTGGGACAGGGGGGTTAATGAAAAACTGTTTTTT. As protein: CASSYWDRGVNEKLFF.

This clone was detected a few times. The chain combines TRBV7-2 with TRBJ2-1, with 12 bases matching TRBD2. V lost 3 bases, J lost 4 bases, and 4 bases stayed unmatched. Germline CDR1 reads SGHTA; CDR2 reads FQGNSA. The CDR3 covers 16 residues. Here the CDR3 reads CASSFELAGGYNEQFF. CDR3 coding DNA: TGTGCCAGCAGCTTTGAACTAGCGGGAGGATACAATGAGCAGTTCTTC.